This paragraph reports one T cell receptor (beta chain). The antigen it recognizes is unknown. It has no much larger one-base neighbor in the sample; base qualities were not kept. What the time point label conveys for this sample: baseline before first vaccination. The vaccinee samples were drawn from two UK trials, COV001 and COV002, one of which was a single-blind randomized controlled phase 2/3 trial testing AZD1222 (ChAdOx1 nCoV-19) in healthy adults. For TCRbeta chain sequencing, PBMC samples from trial participants were taken at day 0 and at day 28 after the second dose. Measured from the cysteine to the phenylalanine, the CDR3 is 12 residues long. The sequence is cut down to CDR3 DNA, 36 bases in frame from base 1. V was cut back by 4 bases and J by 10 bases, leaving a gap of 11 bases between them. Taken from the germline V gene, the CDR1 and CDR2 loops are SGHAT and FQNNGV. The CDR3 regions of human TCRbeta chains were subjected to immunosequencing. The original methods were these. TCRs in the repertoires were compared against a reference library of SARS-CoV-2-specific TCRs that had been generated with the MIRA antigen-specificity platform. Breadth was defined as the fraction of unique TCRs that were SARS-CoV-2-associated, and depth was defined as the fraction of total T cells that were SARS-CoV-2-associated. Each spike-specific TCR was assigned to its reactive spike region and to a CD4 or CD8 class using the MIRA data. Log10-transformed breadth and depth values were compared by one-way ANOVA with Sidak's multiple comparisons tests. Not all clones reach the TCRdb copy of this immuneACCESS table, which keeps in-frame sequences only. Checked studies attribute under half of the gap to unresolved V genes and leave the rest unexplained. Clone size and the V and J calls come from that table; the DNA yielded D and trimming. The sample data list about 120,000 clones, and 91% of these were observed just once. The top ten clonotypes cover approximately 5.9% of the sample.

These data come from a study of T cell responses to AZD1222 COVID-19 vaccine (dated by TCRdb to the early 2020s). Background on the whole study: AZD1222 recipients whose second dose came at about 4 weeks and those whose second dose came at about 12 weeks were combined into one group, since spike-specific TCR depth and breadth did not differ between the two schedules. Trial participants were enrolled into age subgroups of 18-55, 56-69 and 70-plus years, which contained about 150, 27 and 61 TCR-sequenced participants, respectively. A total of 233 trial participants underwent TCR sequencing, of whom 200 to 220 had received two doses of AZD1222 and approximately 26 had received two doses of the MenACWY control vaccine. Beyond this particular receptor, the publication reports: Participants were mostly white British and included more females than males, and it was suggested by the authors that clonal diversity may have been underestimated. Reportedly, almost half of the unique spike-specific TCRs recognized epitopes lying outside the regions that are mutated in the B.1.351 and B.1.1.7 variants. Spike-specific TCR breadth and depth rose significantly after two AZD1222 doses compared with day 0 and with MenACWY recipients. In the small 56-69-year group, the increase in depth fell short of significance, most likely because of low power. Conclusions about previously exposed vaccinees are limited because only five to seven AZD1222 recipients were SARS-CoV-2 seropositive at baseline. Because no day 14 peak-response samples were available, repertoires were characterized only after the peak T cell response. The vaccine-associated CD4 TCRs covered the entire spike protein, and the dominant responses fell in regions 160-218 and 743-854.

The chain joins TRBV11-2 to TRBJ2-1, with the D gene not confidently named. The receptor was derived from an adult in good health. The sample here was peripheral blood, taken on day 0 of AZD1222 vaccination. Here is the DNA: TGTGCCAGCAGCTCCCCCGCACGAGAGCAGTTCTTC. This sequence encodes CASSSPAREQFF.